The present T cell receptor (beta chain) was sequenced within a study of cytomegalovirus exposure and HLA in healthy donors. Trimming took off 5 bases at V and 6 bases at J, with 14 bases between the two ends. The CDR3 extends over 13 amino acids. The V gene's germline CDR1 is SEHNR and CDR2 FQNEAQ (reference sequence). PCR used 60 Vbeta primers and 13 Jbeta primers. Sequencing used immunoSEQ multiplex PCR; TCRdb keeps in-frame clones, though not all of them. The sample carries 200,000 to 250,000 clones, almost 85% recorded once. The clonotype comes from a woman aged 40 to 55 in good health and CMV-seronegative. The chain employs TRBV7-9 and TRBJ2-7; D may be TRBD1 (5 bases). The sample comprised PBMCs. CDR3 sequence reads: CASSDFTGTEQYF. The CDR3 DNA reads as TGTGCCAGCAGCGACTTCACAGGCACCGAGCAGTACTTC.